The 7 T cell receptor beta chains listed next were all sequenced from one sample in a study of T cells in Graves' hyperthyroidism and ophthalmopathy. Amplified TCR beta CDR3 regions derived from RNA transcripts. Initially, a first-round RT-PCR of the TCR CDR3 employed the HTBI primer set. In TCRdb, the multiplex PCR reads were re-called with MiXCR into one record per CDR3 protein. The sample shows roughly 400,000 distinct CDR3 sequences, about an eighth of them seen only once. Sequencing used blood. Every receptor here comes from a man aged 45-65 years with Graves' ophthalmopathy.

This clonotype was counted a few times. The chain joins TRBV6-1 to TRBJ2-3; TRBD2 matches at 12 bases. This CDR3 has 14 amino acids. V trimming: 8 bases; J trimming: 3 bases; junction bases outside the gene matches: 3. Germline assignment: CDR1 MNHNS and CDR2 SASEGT. CDR3 in DNA: TGTGCCAGCGGCGGGACTAGCGGGACAGATACGCAGTATTTT. Amino acid sequence: CASGGTSGTDTQYF.

This clonotype was detected many times. V gene TRBV5-1 combines with J gene TRBJ2-2, with D possibly being TRBD1 (6 bases). This CDR3 contains 16 residues. Germline CDR1 is SGHRS and CDR2 is YFSETQ. Trimming left V 0 bases short and J 4 bases short, with 13 bases between. Here the CDR3 reads CASSLAQGLGTGELFF. The CDR3 coding sequence is TGCGCCAGCAGCTTGGCACAGGGATTAGGCACCGGGGAGCTGTTTTTT.

The chain uses TRBV6-1 and TRBJ2-7, with D tentatively TRBD1 (6 bases). Per germline, CDR1 MNHNS and CDR2 SASEGT. Trimming pared 5 bases from V and 2 bases from J, leaving 19 bases between. The CDR3 contains 16 residues. In nucleotides, the CDR3 is TGTGCCAGCAGTCAGGGGCCTGCCAGGGACACCTACGAGCAGTACTTC. This gives the protein CASSQGPARDTYEQYF.

The chain couples TRBV7-9 to TRBJ2-2; 8 nucleotides match TRBD2. The germline CDR1 and CDR2 sequences are SEHNR and FQNEAQ (reference sequence). J was trimmed by 3 bases and V by 5 bases; bases with no gene match: 11. The CDR3 is 17 amino acids. CDR3: CASSQTPTSAYTGELFF. CDR3 nucleotide sequence: TGTGCCAGCAGCCAAACCCCGACTAGCGCGTACACCGGGGAGCTGTTTTTT.

The sample holds many counts of this clonotype. This sequence joins TRBV27 and TRBJ2-2; 12 bases line up with TRBD2. The V gene's germline CDR1 is MNHEY and CDR2 SMNVEV (reference sequence). V was pared by 6 bases and J by 6 bases, with 5 bases of the junction left unmatched. The CDR3 is 15 amino acids. The DNA of the CDR3 is TGTGCCAGCAGCACGACTAGCGGGAGTTCCGGGGAGCTGTTTTTT. This translates into CASSTTSGSSGELFF.

This clonotype was observed many times. The V call is TRBV7-2, the J call TRBJ2-7; the D is unclear. The CDR3 loop spans 13 amino acids. The V gene lost 1 base and the J gene lost 6 bases, with 10 bases spanning the gap. Germline V gene lookup returns CDR1 SGHTA and CDR2 FQGNSA. The CDR3 nucleotides are TGTGCCAGCAGCTTAGTTGATGTAGTCGAGCAGTACTTC. Its protein is CASSLVDVVEQYF.

Of note for this clonotype: A much larger clone sits a single nucleotide away, making a read error possible. This sequence joins TRBV6-1 and TRBJ1-2, with D hard to call. This CDR3 region has 14 residues. Germline values: CDR1 MNHNS, CDR2 SASEGT. CDR3 coding DNA: TGTGCCAGCATATACGTGGCTTCTAACTATGACTACACCTTC. Translated, it gives CASIYVASNYDYTF.